This T cell receptor beta chain was obtained from a study of CD8 T cells in ankylosing spondylitis. Broader study findings: For ankylosing spondylitis blood, a TCR beta motif of seven to nine highly homologous variants appeared characteristic.

TCRdb independently ran MiXCR on the 5' RACE reads; one entry per CDR3 protein. In the table there are roughly 440,000 distinct CDR3 sequences, 15% to 20% of which are singletons. Trimming removed 3 bases from V and 4 bases from J, with 13 bases in between. From germline, CDR1 is SGHVS and CDR2 FNYEAQ. CDR3 size: 15 residues. This clonotype occurred once. Antigen specificity is unknown. The sequenced sample was blood, either unsorted or a sorted T cell fraction (not recorded which). The chain employs TRBV7-6 and TRBJ2-1; D might be TRBD2 (6 bases). The TCR sequence derives from a male donor with ankylosing spondylitis. CDR3: CASSLGTLFYNEQFF. CDR3 nucleotides: TGTGCCAGCAGCTTGGGGACTCTATTTTACAATGAGCAGTTCTTC.